The 3 T cell receptor beta chains in this list originate from one sample, sequenced in a study of CD8+CD57+ T cells in acquired aplastic anemia. TCR beta VDJ and CDR3 profiling used genomic DNA as template. TCRdb passed the reads through MiXCR, listing each CDR3 protein once. Of more than 100,000 distinct CDR3 sequences in the sample, around 50% are singletons; the top ten hold about 2.5%. The specimen sequenced was sorted CD4+, CD8+, or CD8+CD57+ T cells (not recorded which) from PBMCs. The source of these receptors is a human donor in good health, serving as a control.

The CDR3 is CASSTRRGPQETQYF. The CDR3 DNA is TGTGCCAGTAGTACCCGAAGGGGGCCGCAAGAGACCCAGTACTTC. The V and J genes are TRBV19 and TRBJ2-5, with 7 bases lining up with TRBD1. Germline V gives CDR1 LNHDA, CDR2 SQIVND (reference sequence). The V segment lost 4 bases and the J segment 2 bases; nucleotides outside the gene matches: 7. The CDR3 contains 15 residues.

The V gene is TRBV2, the J gene TRBJ2-7; 7 bases agree with TRBD1. Germline V CDR1 and CDR2: SNHLY, FYNNEI. The CDR3 consists of 14 residues. The V and J ends lost 6 bases and 2 bases, in that order; junction bases with no gene match: 7. CDR3 protein: CASSRDSSAYEQYF. The CDR3 nucleotides are TGTGCCAGCAGCCGGGACAGTTCAGCCTACGAGCAGTACTTC.

V is TRBV27 and J is TRBJ2-3, with D hard to call. The V gene's germline CDR1 is MNHEY and CDR2 SMNVEV (reference sequence). V dropped 2 bases and J dropped 6 bases, with 6 bases sitting between them. The length of the CDR3 is 12 residues. The CDR3 loop is CASSLSPDTQYF. CDR3 nucleotide sequence: TGTGCCAGCAGTTTAAGTCCGGATACGCAGTATTTT.